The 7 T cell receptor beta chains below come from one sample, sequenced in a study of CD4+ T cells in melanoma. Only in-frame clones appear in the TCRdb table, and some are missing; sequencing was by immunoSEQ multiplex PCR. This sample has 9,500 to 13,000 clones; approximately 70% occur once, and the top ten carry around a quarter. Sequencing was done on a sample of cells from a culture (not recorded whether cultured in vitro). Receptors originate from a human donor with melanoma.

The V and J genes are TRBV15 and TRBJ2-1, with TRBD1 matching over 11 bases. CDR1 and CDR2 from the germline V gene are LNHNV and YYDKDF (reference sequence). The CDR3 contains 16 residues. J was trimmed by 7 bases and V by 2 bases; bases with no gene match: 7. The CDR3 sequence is CATSRTYGQGANEQFF. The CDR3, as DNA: TGTGCCACCAGCAGAACGTACGGACAGGGGGCGAATGAGCAGTTCTTC.

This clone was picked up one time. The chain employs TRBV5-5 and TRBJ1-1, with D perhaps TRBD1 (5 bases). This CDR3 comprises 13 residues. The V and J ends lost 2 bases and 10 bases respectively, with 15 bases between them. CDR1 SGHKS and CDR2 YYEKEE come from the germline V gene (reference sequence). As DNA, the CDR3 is TGTGCCAGCAGCTTAAGGGACCCCGAGGGAGCTTTCTTT. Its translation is CASSLRDPEGAFF.

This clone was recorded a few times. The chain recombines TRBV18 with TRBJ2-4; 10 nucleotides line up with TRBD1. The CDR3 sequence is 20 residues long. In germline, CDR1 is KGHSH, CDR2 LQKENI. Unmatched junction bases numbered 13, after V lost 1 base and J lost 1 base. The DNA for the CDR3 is TGTGCCAGCTCACCACTCTCGGGACAGGGGACGCAGAGGGCCAAAAACATTCAGTACTTC. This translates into CASSPLSGQGTQRAKNIQYF.

CDR3 residues: CASSLVGPTRGPGGTGELFF. In DNA, the CDR3 is TGTGCCAGCAGCTTAGTCGGTCCAACGCGGGGGCCCGGTGGGACCGGGGAGCTGTTTTTT. This chain connects TRBV7-6 to TRBJ2-2, with D perhaps matching TRBD2 (7 bases). The CDR3 sequence is 20 residues long. Per germline, CDR1 SGHVS and CDR2 FNYEAQ. Trimming shortened V by 1 base and J by 5 bases, and 26 bases separated the two germline ends.

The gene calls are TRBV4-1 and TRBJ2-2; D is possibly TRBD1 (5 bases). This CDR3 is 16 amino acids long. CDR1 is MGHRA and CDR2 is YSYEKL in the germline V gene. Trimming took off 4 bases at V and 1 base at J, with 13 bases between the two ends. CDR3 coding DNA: TGCGCCAGCAGCCGGGAAGACAGCTGGAACACCGGGGAGCTGTTTTTT. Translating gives CASSREDSWNTGELFF.

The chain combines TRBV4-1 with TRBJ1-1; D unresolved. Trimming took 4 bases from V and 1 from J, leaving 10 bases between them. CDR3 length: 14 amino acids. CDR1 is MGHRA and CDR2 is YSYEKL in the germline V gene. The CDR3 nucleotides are TGCGCCAGCAGCCTCGAAGGGAGGAACACTGAAGCTTTCTTT. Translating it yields CASSLEGRNTEAFF.

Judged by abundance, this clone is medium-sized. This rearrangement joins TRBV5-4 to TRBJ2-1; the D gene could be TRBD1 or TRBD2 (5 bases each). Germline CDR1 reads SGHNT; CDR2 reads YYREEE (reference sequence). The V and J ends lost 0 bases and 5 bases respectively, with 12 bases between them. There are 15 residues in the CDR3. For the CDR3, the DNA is TGTGCCAGCAGCTTGGAGAGGGGATCGCACAATGAGCAGTTCTTC. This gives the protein CASSLERGSHNEQFF.